These 3 T cell receptor beta chains were sequenced from one sample in a study of response to subunit inactivated influenza vaccine. One entry per CDR3 protein results from TCRdb running MiXCR on the RT-PCR reads. The repertoire holds 500,000 to 600,000 distinct CDR3 sequences, less than 15% seen once, with roughly 11% in the top ten. Sequencing used PBMCs from blood, obtained roughly 12 days after vaccination. The source is a man aged 45-65 years who received an inactivated influenza vaccine.

CDR3 nucleotides: TGTGCCAGCAGTGAACACCGGACTTATCAGCCCCAGCATTTT. Residues: CASSEHRTYQPQHF. The chain recombines TRBV6-1 with TRBJ1-5; no clear D gene. Trimming stripped 2 bases from V and 5 bases from J, with 10 bases between. Germline assignment: CDR1 MNHNS and CDR2 SASEGT. This CDR3 spans 14 amino acids.

The chain couples TRBV6-2 or TRBV6-3 to TRBJ2-1; possible D gene TRBD2, 5 bases. CDR3 length: 15 amino acids. V gave up 4 bases and J gave up 4 bases, with 14 bases separating them. Germline V gene sequence: CDR1 MNHEY, CDR2 SVGEGT. CDR3 DNA sequence: TGTGCCAGCAGTTCAGCGGTTCAGCTTTACAATGAGCAGTTCTTC. This encodes CASSSAVQLYNEQFF.

This clonotype was seen only a few times. The chain is built from TRBV20-1 and TRBJ1-5, with 8 bases identical to TRBD1. The junction had 5 bases not matched to a gene; V was cut back by 1 base and J by 6 bases. CDR1 and CDR2 (germline): DFQATT, SNEGSKA (reference sequence). This CDR3 region has 14 residues. In DNA form, the CDR3 reads TGCAGTGCTAGAGGACAGGGGAGAACTCAGCCCCAGCATTTT. This codes for CSARGQGRTQPQHF.